The entry below gives a single T cell receptor (beta chain) sequence along with its context. The data originate from a study of blood T cell repertoires in COVID-19. Data came from immunoSEQ multiplex PCR; TCRdb stores just in-frame clones and leaves some out. The data show under 150,000 clones, roughly nine tenths seen once. The sequencing sample was made of peripheral blood. The source of this sequence is a man between 60 and 70 years old with COVID-19, enrolled during active disease.

CDR3 DNA sequence: TGTGCCAGCAGGGGGAGACCGTCGTATAGCAATCAGCCCCAGCATTTT. Translated, it gives CASRGRPSYSNQPQHF. The rearrangement joins TRBV7-9 to TRBJ1-5; D unclear. This CDR3 is 16 amino acids long. Per the germline V gene, CDR1 is SEHNR and CDR2 is FQNEAQ (reference sequence). Trimming shortened V by 6 bases and J by 0 bases, and 15 bases separated the two germline ends.